This record covers a single T cell receptor (beta chain). No antigen is known for it. The input lacks base qualities; no much larger clone sits a single base away. The immunoSEQ Assay, a bias-controlled multiplex PCR, was used to amplify TCRbeta CDR3 regions from genomic DNA. In the authors' own workflow: Nucleated cell counts per sample were estimated from amplification of reference gene primers within the assay. To quantify the absolute abundance of each unique TCRbeta CDR3 rearrangement, sequence reads were collapsed and filtered. For each sample, productive Simpson clonality was calculated by taking the square root of Simpson's diversity index across productive rearrangements. TCRdb provides this immuneACCESS table in a form limited to in-frame rearrangements. Some clones are lacking; in checked studies, under half of them reflect an unresolved V gene, and why the rest are absent is not known. That table supplies the V and J calls and clone size; D and trimming were determined from the DNA. This sample gives about 140,000 clones in total; about 86% of them show up just once. More than 1.5% of the sample lies in the top ten.

The entry originates in a study of blood T cell repertoires in COVID-19 (TCRdb year 2020). Regarding the complete study: Samples covering the acute and convalescent phases of COVID-19 were provided by collaborators in the United States, Italy and Spain. The repertoires were released in a freely available public database intended as a resource for research on the immune response to SARS-CoV-2. A de-identified subject ID, COVID-19 status, age in years and sex were almost always included in the sample metadata. Deeply sampled blood TCRbeta repertoires from subjects exposed to, actively infected with, or recovered from COVID-19 were included in the dataset. HLA class I and class II types, where available, came from metadata supplied by the sample provider rather than from assay-based typing. The prospective study material was composed of cDNA or gDNA derived from T cells, B-cell-depleted T cells, or PBMCs. Samples came from the ongoing ImmuneRACE study (first 160 participants) plus 1,254 subjects from 6 global collaborators.

Trimming removed 5 bases from V and 0 bases from J, leaving 12 bases between the germline ends. From the germline V gene (reference sequence), CDR1 is SEHNR and CDR2 is FQNEAQ. The CDR3 sequence holds 15 residues, the cysteine and phenylalanine included. Only the CDR3 region is kept as DNA, spanning 45 bases read in frame from base 1. The research as a whole found: How much clinical and demographic metadata was included differed by source and by participant, and the metadata was provided uncurated.

Collaborating institutions collected whole blood in K2EDTA tubes following their own protocols. For TCRbeta analysis, collaborator samples were shipped as frozen whole blood, as isolated PBMCs, or as DNA extracted from either sample type. The sequencing input was peripheral blood. The V and J genes are TRBV7-9 and TRBJ2-3; the D gene is perhaps TRBD1, from 6 matching bases. This TCR was sampled from a woman aged 60 to 75 with acute or convalescent COVID-19. The encoded CDR3 is CASSHGTRSTDTQYF. Read as DNA, the sequence is TGTGCCAGCAGCCACGGGACAAGGAGCACAGATACGCAGTATTTT.